The 3 T cell receptor beta chains below were found in one sample sequenced in a study of type 1 regulatory T cells (dated by TCRdb to about 2021). Reads for this sample came from an Illumina MiSeq. In TCRdb, the public reads were trimmed at Q25 with fastp and aligned with MiXCR, with productive beta chains retained. CDR3 protein duplicates are merged, each entry listing the most common genes and DNA. The sample table records several thousand distinct CDR3 sequences; 25% to 30% of these occur just once. The top ten clonotypes cover more than 7.5% of the sample. Which antigens these TCRs recognize remains unknown. The sequenced sample was cultured T cells, either the whole culture or a sorted T cell fraction (not recorded which). In light of the paper, this sample's cell subset or site label describes: Tr1-enriched cell product generated in vitro against host alloantigens. The receptors shown here come from a human donor in good health.

The genes are TRBV20-1 and TRBJ2-7, with 7 bases identical to TRBD2. There are 14 residues in the CDR3. Germline V gene lookup returns CDR1 DFQATT and CDR2 SNEGSKA (reference sequence). V lost 4 bases to trimming and J lost 7 bases; unmatched junction nucleotides: 13. The CDR3 region has the DNA TGCAGTGCTAAACCCCCCATGGCGGGACTAGAGCAGTACTTC. Protein: CSAKPPMAGLEQYF.

On this clonotype itself: At one end, the junction sequence differs from germline, possibly due to a read error. The V and J genes are TRBV5-1 and TRBJ2-3, with 10 bases identical to TRBD1. Germline CDR1 is SGHRS and CDR2 is YFSETQ. The CDR3 consists of 14 residues. This CDR3 reads CASSPGQGSDTQYW. The DNA of the CDR3 is TGCGCCAGCAGCCCGGGACAGGGGAGCGATACGCAGTATTGG.

This clonotype is medium-sized by share. This sequence joins TRBV29-1 and TRBJ1-2, with a weak D call TRBD1 (5 bases). In germline, CDR1 is SQVTM, CDR2 ANQGSEA. The germline V and J ends were trimmed by 7 bases and 8 bases, with 17 bases remaining between them. CDR3 size: 12 residues. In nucleotides, the CDR3 is TGCAGCGCCCACAGTCTATGGGGGGGCTACACCTTC. This codes for CSAHSLWGGYTF.